The TCR beta chain described here comes from a study of T cell responses to AZD1222 COVID-19 vaccine (dated by TCRdb to the early 2020s). Broadly, across the study: A total of 230 to 250 trial participants underwent TCR sequencing, of whom around 200 received two doses of AZD1222 and 26 received two doses of the MenACWY control vaccine. Trial participants were enrolled into age subgroups of 18-55, 56-69 and 70-plus years, which contained around 140, 26 and 57 TCR-sequenced participants, respectively.

This clone was recorded a few times. Which antigen it targets is not known. The input lacks base qualities; no much larger clone sits a single base away. General findings and caveats noted by the study authors: Conclusions about previously exposed vaccinees are limited, since just 5 to 7 AZD1222 recipients were seropositive for SARS-CoV-2 at baseline. After two AZD1222 doses, both the breadth and the depth of spike-specific TCRs were significantly higher than at day 0 and than in MenACWY recipients. The 56-69-year group was small, and its depth increase did not reach significance, likely because of low power. Because no samples from the day 14 peak response were available, repertoires could be characterized only after the peak T cell response. The vaccine-associated CD4 TCRs covered the entire spike protein, and the dominant responses fell in regions 160-218 and 743-854. Epitopes outside the regions mutated in the B.1.351 and B.1.1.7 variants were reportedly recognized by nearly half of the unique spike-specific TCRs. Participants were mostly white British and included more females than males, and it was suggested by the authors that clonal diversity may have been underestimated.

The sample's time point label, in plain terms: about 28 days (+/-7) after the second vaccine dose. AZD1222 recipients with second doses at about 4 weeks or about 12 weeks were pooled, because spike-specific TCR depth and breadth did not differ between schedules. The vaccinee samples were drawn from two UK trials, COV001 and COV002, one of which was a single-blind randomized controlled phase 2/3 trial testing AZD1222 (ChAdOx1 nCoV-19) in healthy adults. For TCRbeta chain sequencing, PBMC samples from trial participants were taken at day 0 and at day 28 after the second dose. The CDR3 regions of human TCRbeta chains were analyzed by immunosequencing. On the authors' methods: Repertoire TCRs were checked for matches against a reference library of SARS-CoV-2-specific TCRs that had been generated using the MIRA antigen-specificity platform. Breadth was defined as the fraction of unique TCRs that were SARS-CoV-2-associated, and depth was defined as the fraction of total T cells that were SARS-CoV-2-associated. Using the MIRA data, each spike-specific TCR was assigned both to the spike region to which the TCR was reactive and to a CD4 or CD8 class. Log10-transformed breadth and depth values were compared by one-way ANOVA with Sidak's multiple comparisons tests. The source is immuneACCESS, and TCRdb retained only in-frame sequences with V and J called. Part of the clones is not carried over; for the studies checked, unresolved V genes explain less than half of this, and the remainder is unexplained. V, J and clone size are taken as reported in that table, and D and trimming were inferred from the DNA itself. For this sample the table gives 100,000 to 120,000 clones, of which approximately 90% were detected only once. 15% of the sample comes from the top ten.

CDR1 and CDR2, looked up from the germline V gene (reference sequence), are SGHKS and YYEKEE. V was cut back by 2 bases and J by 4 bases, leaving a gap of 22 bases between them. From its cysteine to its phenylalanine, the CDR3 spans 17 amino acids. Only CDR3 DNA is held: 51 bases, read in frame from base 1. The V and J genes are TRBV5-5 and TRBJ2-7, with TRBD2 perhaps the D gene, on 5 matching bases. This material consisted of peripheral blood, taken 28 days after the second AZD1222 dose. This clonotype was sampled from an adult who received the AZD1222 COVID-19 vaccine. This receptor has the CDR3 CASSFRGVRLGSYEQYF. The sequence in DNA is TGTGCCAGCAGCTTCCGGGGAGTCAGATTAGGGTCTTACGAGCAGTACTTC. Supplemented by the reference TRBV5-5 and TRBJ2-7 proteins around the CDR3, the complete variable domain is DAGVTQSPTHLIKTRGQQVTLRCSPISGHKSVSWYQQVLGQGPQFIFQYYEKEERGRGNFPDRFSARQFPNYSSELNVNALLLGDSALYLCASSFRGVRLGSYEQYFGPGTRLTVT.